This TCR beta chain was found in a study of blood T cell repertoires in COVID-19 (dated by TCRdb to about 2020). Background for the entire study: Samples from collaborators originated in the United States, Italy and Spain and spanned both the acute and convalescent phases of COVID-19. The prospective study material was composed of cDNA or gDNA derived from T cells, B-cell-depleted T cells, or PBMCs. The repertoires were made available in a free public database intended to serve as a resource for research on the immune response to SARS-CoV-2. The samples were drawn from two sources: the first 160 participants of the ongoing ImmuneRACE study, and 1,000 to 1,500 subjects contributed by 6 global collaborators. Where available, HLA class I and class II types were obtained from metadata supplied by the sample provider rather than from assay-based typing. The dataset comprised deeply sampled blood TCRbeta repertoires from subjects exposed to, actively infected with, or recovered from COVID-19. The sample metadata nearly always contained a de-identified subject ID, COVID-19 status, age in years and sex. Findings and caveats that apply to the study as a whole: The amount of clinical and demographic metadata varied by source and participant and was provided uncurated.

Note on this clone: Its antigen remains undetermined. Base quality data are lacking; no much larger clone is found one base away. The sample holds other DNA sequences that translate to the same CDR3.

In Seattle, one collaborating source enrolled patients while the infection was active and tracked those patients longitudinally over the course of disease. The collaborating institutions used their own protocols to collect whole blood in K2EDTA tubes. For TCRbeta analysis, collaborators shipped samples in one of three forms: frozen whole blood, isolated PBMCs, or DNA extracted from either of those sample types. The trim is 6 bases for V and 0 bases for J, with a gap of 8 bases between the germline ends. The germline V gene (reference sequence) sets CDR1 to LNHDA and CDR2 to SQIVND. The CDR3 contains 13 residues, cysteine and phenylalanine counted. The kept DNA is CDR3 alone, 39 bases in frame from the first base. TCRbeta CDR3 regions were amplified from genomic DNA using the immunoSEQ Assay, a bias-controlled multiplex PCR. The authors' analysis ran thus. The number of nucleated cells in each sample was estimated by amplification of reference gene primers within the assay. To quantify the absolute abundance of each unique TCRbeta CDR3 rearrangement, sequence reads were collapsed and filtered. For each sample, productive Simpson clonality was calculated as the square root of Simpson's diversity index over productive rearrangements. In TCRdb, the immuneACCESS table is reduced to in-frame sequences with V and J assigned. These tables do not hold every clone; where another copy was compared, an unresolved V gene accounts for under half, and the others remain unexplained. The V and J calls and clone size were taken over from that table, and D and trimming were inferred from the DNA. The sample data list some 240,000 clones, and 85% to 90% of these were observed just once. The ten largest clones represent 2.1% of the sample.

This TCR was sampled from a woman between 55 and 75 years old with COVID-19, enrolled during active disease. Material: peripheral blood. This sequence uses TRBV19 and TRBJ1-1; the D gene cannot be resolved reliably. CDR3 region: CASSNTLNTEAFF. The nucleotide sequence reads TGTGCCAGTAGCAACACCTTGAACACTGAAGCTTTCTTT.